This note documents a single T cell receptor (beta chain) sequence. Its target is unknown. The data were obtained in a study of beta chain features in type 1 diabetes. The study's findings and limits: Small HLA sub-analyses could not settle whether HLA shapes TCRB rearrangement. Among all four CD4+ subsets, Type 1 diabetes patients had TCRB CDR3s that were moderately but significantly shorter.

Each of the sorted populations had a purity greater than 98%. What was sequenced were expressed TCRB transcripts, since all of the isolated RNA had been reverse transcribed. Sequencing of naive, central memory and regulatory T cell samples gave an average of approximately 3.8 million reads. TCRdb keeps only in-frame clones here, not all; method: immunoSEQ multiplex PCR. The table records around 260,000 clones, roughly 22% of them present only once. The V gene lost 4 bases and the J gene lost 0 bases, with 13 bases spanning the gap. This CDR3 contains 15 residues. CDR1 and CDR2 from the germline V gene are SGHNT and YYREEE (reference sequence).

The origin of this receptor is a middle-aged woman with type 1 diabetes. Sequencing was carried out using naive CD4+ T cells from blood. The chain employs TRBV5-4 and TRBJ1-1; D perhaps matches TRBD1 (6 bases). CDR3 sequence: CASSKTTGMNTEAFF. CDR3 sequence (DNA): TGTGCCAGCAGCAAGACGACAGGTATGAACACTGAAGCTTTCTTT.